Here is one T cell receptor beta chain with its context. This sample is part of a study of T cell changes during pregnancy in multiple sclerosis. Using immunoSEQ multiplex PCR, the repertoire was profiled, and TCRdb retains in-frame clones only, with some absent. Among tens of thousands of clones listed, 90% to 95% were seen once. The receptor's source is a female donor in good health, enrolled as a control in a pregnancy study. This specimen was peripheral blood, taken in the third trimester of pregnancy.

CDR3 sequence: CASSELGGSWETQYF. CDR3 bases: TGTGCCAGCAGTGAATTGGGGGGGAGTTGGGAGACCCAGTACTTC. V gene TRBV25-1 combines with J gene TRBJ2-5; 7 bases line up with TRBD2. Germline CDR1 MGHDK, CDR2 SYGVNS. The CDR3 loop spans 15 amino acids. V was pared by 1 base and J by 5 bases, with 7 bases of the junction left unmatched.